This is a list of T cell receptor beta chains from one sample in a study of CD8 T cells in Susac syndrome. From the immunoSEQ multiplex PCR reads, TCRdb called clonotypes with MiXCR, one entry per CDR3 protein. The sample has 170,000 or so distinct CDR3 sequences; roughly 94% are singletons. The sequenced sample consisted of CD4+ T cells from PBMCs. The receptor set was obtained from a human donor with Susac syndrome. Both conserved end residues are part of each CDR3. D genes are given only for firm matches. Rows may omit the clone size; those that give it use once, few, many or a size class.

. | . | TRBJ1-3 | TRBV12-3/TRBV12-4 | TGTGCCAGCAGTTTTGGCTCTGGAAACACCATATATTTT | CASSFGSGNTIYF
. | . | TRBJ2-1 | TRBV5-1 | TGCGCCAGCAGCTTGGAGGCAGGGGCCCTGAATGAGCAGTTCTTC | CASSLEAGALNEQFF
TRBD1 | once | TRBJ2-7 | TRBV12-3/TRBV12-4 | TGTGCCAGCAGCTCCGTCGGACAGGGACCTCCCTACGAGCAGTACTTC | CASSSVGQGPPYEQYF
TRBD2 | once | TRBJ2-2 | TRBV20-1 | TGCAGTGCTGCCTATAGCGGGAGTCGGACCGGGGAGCTGTTTTTT | CSAAYSGSRTGELFF
. | . | TRBJ2-5 | TRBV20-1 | TGCAGTGCTAGAGTTGGGCCACGAGGGACCCAGTACTTC | CSARVGPRGTQYF
TRBD2 | . | TRBJ2-7 | TRBV4-2 | TGTGCCAGCAGCCAAGTCAGGACTAGCGGGAGATTCGAGCAGTACTTC | CASSQVRTSGRFEQYF
. | . | TRBJ1-2 | TRBV18 | TGTGCCAGCTCACGGGGCAGGGACGACTATGGCTACACCTTC | CASSRGRDDYGYTF
TRBD1 | once | TRBJ1-2 | TRBV29-1 | TGCAGCGCAAAAGGACAGGGGGCGTGGGGCTACACCTTC | CSAKGQGAWGYTF
. | . | TRBJ2-7 | TRBV30 | TGTGCCTGGAGGTTGCACTCCTACGAGCAGTACTTC | CAWRLHSYEQYF
. | . | TRBJ2-3 | TRBV20-1 | TGCAGTGCTAGAGATATGGGGGGGCCAGATACGCAGTATTTT | CSARDMGGPDTQYF
. | few | TRBJ2-7 | TRBV6-2/TRBV6-3 | TGTGCCGTCCGAGGGGGCTACGAGCAGTACTTC | CAVRGGYEQYF
. | . | TRBJ2-5 | TRBV9 | TGTGCCAGCAGCGTAGCGCCCTCCCAAGAGACCCAGTACTTC | CASSVAPSQETQYF
. | . | TRBJ2-5 | TRBV19 | TGTGCCAGTAGTATCGGACAGCTTCAAGAGACCCAGTACTTC | CASSIGQLQETQYF